This TCR beta chain was recovered during a study of T cell clonotyping in hematopoietic cell transplantation (dated by TCRdb to the early 2020s). Notes on the research overall: Pretransplant recipient samples were obtained after cytoreduction. A total of roughly 150 blood samples were collected in the study from 35 to 45 consecutive transplant recipients and their related donors. Patients were recruited between late 2015 and 2017 and followed until late 2020 or death.

Study-wide findings and limitations: After transplant, TCR diversity in recipients dropped, and pathologically expanded clonotypes increased progressively from day 30 to day 180. Donor and pretransplant recipient Inverse Simpson Index values predicted broader posttransplant TCR repertoire diversity. Just a small fraction of recipient repertoires overlapped with donor repertoires, and more than 95% appeared de novo at the given depth. Sample size was limited, and cells were not sorted, so CD4 and CD8 repertoire contributions could not be separated.

The time point label, as the study defines it: recipient sample about 28 days before transplant, after cytoreduction. Blood from recipients was drawn roughly 28 days before transplant, then again at days 30, 100 and 180 after transplant. Nuclei Lysis Solution was used to extract genomic DNA from fresh or cryopreserved unfractionated peripheral blood mononuclear cells. The immunoSEQ assay, a bias-controlled multiplex PCR with V- and J-specific primers, was used to amplify TCR beta CDR3 regions from genomic DNA. In a second PCR step, a proprietary barcode and Illumina adapter sequences were attached to the CDR3 amplicons. An Illumina MiSeq instrument was used for sequencing of the CDR3 libraries. The study's own analysis went as follows. Export and quality control were handled in immunoSEQ Analyzer 3.0, while downstream analyses relied on R Bioconductor and Immunarch. Only productive rearrangements in the normalized downsampled data set went into calculating the repertoire metrics. In the normalized cohort, clonotypes with more than 5 templates were defined as pathologically expanded. The Inverse Simpson Index served as the measure of repertoire diversity. To capture all clonotypes, the CMV-specificity analyses were run on the non-normalized data set. What TCRdb holds here is the immuneACCESS table cut down to in-frame rearrangements. Part of the clones is not present; checked against another copy, under half of the missing clones reflect an unresolved V gene, and the others are unexplained. Clone size and V and J calls were adopted from that table, with D and trimming inferred from the DNA. This sample comprises 25,000 to 30,000 clones, around 82% of them detected only once. About 1.7% of the sample is in the top ten clones.

This clone is characterized as medium-sized (0.01 to 0.1%). What this receptor recognizes is not known. No per-base quality is available; no much larger clone lies one base away. This TCR was sampled from a man aged 40-55 years with acute myeloid leukemia. Some clones in this sample may be carry-over from other donors' samples. The sequenced sample was peripheral blood mononuclear cells, obtained before stem cell transplant.

The DNA reads TGTGCCAGCACCCTAGGGGGGTCTGGAAACACCATATATTTT. It is translated as CASTLGGSGNTIYF. The V gene is TRBV28 and the J gene is TRBJ1-3; 6 matching bases give a weak D call of TRBD1. Sequences MDHEN (CDR1) and SYDVKM (CDR2) are obtained from the germline V gene. V is shortened by 7 bases, J by 1 base, and the region joining them spans 11 bases. The cysteine opens and the phenylalanine closes a CDR3 of 14 amino acids. The DNA shown is the 42-base CDR3, in frame from base 1.